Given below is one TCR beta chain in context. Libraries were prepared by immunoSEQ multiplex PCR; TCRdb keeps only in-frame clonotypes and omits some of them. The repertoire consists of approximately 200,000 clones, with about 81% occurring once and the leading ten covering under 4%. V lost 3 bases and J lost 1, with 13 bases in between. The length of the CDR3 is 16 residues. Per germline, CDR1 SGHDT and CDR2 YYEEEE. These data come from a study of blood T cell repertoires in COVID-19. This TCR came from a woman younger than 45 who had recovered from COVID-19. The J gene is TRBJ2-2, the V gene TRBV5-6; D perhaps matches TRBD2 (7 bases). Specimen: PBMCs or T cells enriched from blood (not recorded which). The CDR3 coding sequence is TGTGCCAGCAGCTCTAAAGGGGGGGTGAACACCGGGGAGCTGTTTTTT. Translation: CASSSKGGVNTGELFF. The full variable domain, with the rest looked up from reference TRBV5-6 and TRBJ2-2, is DAGVTQSPTHLIKTRGQQVTLRCSPKSGHDTVSWYQQALGQGPQFIFQYYEEEERQRGNFPDRFSGHQFPNYSSELNVNALLLGDSALYLCASSSKGGVNTGELFFGEGSRLTVL.